This record concerns one T cell receptor (beta chain) sequence. Its antigen is not identified. The treatment was: skin biopsy from PPD injection site in Mantoux-positive individual. The library had UMIs added by 3' ligation of an oligonucleotide to TCR cDNA. These data come from a study of naive and memory T cell subsets. Study-level findings and limits: Delayed type IV hypersensitivity infiltration was taken to explain higher tuberculin-site TCR counts.

Ligated cDNA underwent four rounds of PCR with nested alpha and beta constant region primers and SP2. TCRdb reprocessed the UMI-ligation and nested PCR reads with MiXCR, giving one entry per CDR3 protein. Of around 20,000 distinct CDR3 sequences in the sample, approximately 6% were seen once. This sample comprised skin, obtained from a tuberculin skin test site. This sequence was found in an adult in good health.

CDR3 in amino acids: CASSVAGRQETQYF. The CDR3 DNA reads TGTGCCAGCAGCGTAGCGGGGAGGCAAGAGACCCAGTACTTC. The chain carries TRBV9 and TRBJ2-5, with D perhaps TRBD2 (6 bases). This CDR3 comprises 14 residues. Trimming took off 0 bases at V and 2 bases at J, with 8 bases between the two ends. Germline CDR1 SGDLS, CDR2 YYNGEE.